This T cell receptor (beta chain) was captured in a study of blood T cell repertoires in COVID-19. Study in general: Samples of COVID-19 (acute and convalescent) were obtained from the United States, Italy and Spain. Sources were T cells, B-cell-depleted T cells, or PBMCs; the material itself was cDNA or gDNA.

Germline V gene sequence: CDR1 MDHEN, CDR2 SYDVKM. The V end was cut by 3 bases, the J end by 8 bases, with 14 bases between. The CDR3 extends over 15 amino acids. Methods used by the authors: Nucleated cell counts were estimated from reference gene primer amplification. Sequencing used immunoSEQ multiplex PCR; TCRdb keeps in-frame clones, though not all of them. V, J and clone size are taken as reported in that table, and D and trimming were inferred from the DNA itself. The table shows more than 200,000 clones, with roughly nine tenths occurring only once. Participant age was about 18 to 89 years, and participants resided in approximately 25 US areas.

The receptor's source is a woman between 25 and 40 years old with acute COVID-19. The source material was PBMCs or T cells enriched from blood (not recorded which). The V gene is TRBV28, the J gene TRBJ1-6, with a tentative D call TRBD1 (6 bases). CDR3 sequence: CASSFYQQGYSPLHF. In nucleotides, the CDR3 is TGTGCCAGCAGTTTCTACCAACAGGGATATTCACCCCTCCACTTT.